A selection of T cell receptor beta chains follows, all from one sample in a study of shared clonotypes between healthy human individuals. TCRdb's copy holds only in-frame clones and misses some; the assay was immunoSEQ multiplex PCR. The table lists about 2 million clones, 85% to 95% of them singletons. The sequenced material came from naive CD4+ T cells sorted from blood. These receptors all stem from a man younger than 35 in good health. The conserved cysteine and the conserved F or W are not part of the CDR3 here. The order of the fields is D gene, J gene, V gene, CDR3 protein. D genes are given only for firm matches.

d_gene: -; j_gene: TRBJ1-4; v_gene: TRBV27; CDR3aa: ASSLGGRREKLF
d_gene: TRBD1; j_gene: TRBJ2-1; v_gene: TRBV5-1; CDR3aa: ASSASTGGGYNEQF
d_gene: -; j_gene: TRBJ1-4; v_gene: TRBV11-2; CDR3aa: ASSLGSAEKLF
d_gene: -; j_gene: TRBJ1-2; v_gene: TRBV6-5; CDR3aa: ASSYGAGNGYT
d_gene: TRBD1; j_gene: TRBJ1-6; v_gene: TRBV6-1; CDR3aa: ASREQGSSYNSPLH
d_gene: -; j_gene: TRBJ2-1; v_gene: TRBV30; CDR3aa: AWSRGELTRGEQF
d_gene: -; j_gene: TRBJ2-3; v_gene: TRBV14; CDR3aa: ASSLRRGDTRTDTQY
d_gene: -; j_gene: TRBJ1-3; v_gene: TRBV6-5; CDR3aa: ASSYSSLQGGNTIY
d_gene: -; j_gene: TRBJ2-7; v_gene: TRBV10-1; CDR3aa: ASSERLDLSEQY
d_gene: TRBD1; j_gene: TRBJ2-7; v_gene: TRBV30; CDR3aa: ALRQGEVGEQY
d_gene: -; j_gene: TRBJ1-1; v_gene: TRBV14; CDR3aa: ASSPNLGNTEAF
d_gene: -; j_gene: TRBJ2-5; v_gene: TRBV5-4; CDR3aa: ASSLAGAREWETQY
d_gene: TRBD1; j_gene: TRBJ2-7; v_gene: TRBV18; CDR3aa: ASSPGQGLTYEQY
d_gene: -; j_gene: TRBJ1-6; v_gene: TRBV5-4; CDR3aa: ASSLVGGPLNSPLH
d_gene: -; j_gene: TRBJ2-1; v_gene: TRBV6-6; CDR3aa: ASRRAAYNEQF
d_gene: TRBD2; j_gene: TRBJ2-7; v_gene: TRBV7-9; CDR3aa: ASSPSGGAIYEQY
d_gene: TRBD1; j_gene: TRBJ2-7; v_gene: TRBV6-1; CDR3aa: ASSPAGTGSPEQY
d_gene: -; j_gene: TRBJ2-7; v_gene: TRBV10-3; CDR3aa: AISESERTGS
d_gene: -; j_gene: TRBJ2-1; v_gene: TRBV19; CDR3aa: ASSPWGHEQF
d_gene: TRBD2; j_gene: TRBJ2-3; v_gene: TRBV10-3; CDR3aa: AIEGGGAGDTQY
d_gene: -; j_gene: TRBJ2-5; v_gene: TRBV5-4; CDR3aa: ASSLDPSGKQETQY
d_gene: TRBD1; j_gene: TRBJ1-2; v_gene: TRBV10-3; CDR3aa: AAQGSVKDGYT
d_gene: TRBD1; j_gene: TRBJ1-5; v_gene: TRBV27; CDR3aa: ASSPSDRANQPQH